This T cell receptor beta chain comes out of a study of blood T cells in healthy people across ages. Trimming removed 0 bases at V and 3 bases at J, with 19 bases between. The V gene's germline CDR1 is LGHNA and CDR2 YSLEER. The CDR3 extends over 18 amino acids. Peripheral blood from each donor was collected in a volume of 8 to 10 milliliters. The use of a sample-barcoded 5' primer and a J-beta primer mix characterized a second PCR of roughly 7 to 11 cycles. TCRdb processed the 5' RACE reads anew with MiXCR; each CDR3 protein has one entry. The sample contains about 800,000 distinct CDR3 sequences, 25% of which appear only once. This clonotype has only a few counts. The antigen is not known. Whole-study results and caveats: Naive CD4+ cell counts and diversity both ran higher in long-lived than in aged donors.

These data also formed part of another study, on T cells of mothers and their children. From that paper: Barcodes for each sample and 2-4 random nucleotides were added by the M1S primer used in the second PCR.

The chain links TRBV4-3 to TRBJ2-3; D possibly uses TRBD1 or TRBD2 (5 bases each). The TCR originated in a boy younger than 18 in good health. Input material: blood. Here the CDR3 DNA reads TGCGCCAGCAGCCAAGAGTGGCCAGTCGCTGGGGGTACAGATACGCAGTATTTT. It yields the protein CASSQEWPVAGGTDTQYF.